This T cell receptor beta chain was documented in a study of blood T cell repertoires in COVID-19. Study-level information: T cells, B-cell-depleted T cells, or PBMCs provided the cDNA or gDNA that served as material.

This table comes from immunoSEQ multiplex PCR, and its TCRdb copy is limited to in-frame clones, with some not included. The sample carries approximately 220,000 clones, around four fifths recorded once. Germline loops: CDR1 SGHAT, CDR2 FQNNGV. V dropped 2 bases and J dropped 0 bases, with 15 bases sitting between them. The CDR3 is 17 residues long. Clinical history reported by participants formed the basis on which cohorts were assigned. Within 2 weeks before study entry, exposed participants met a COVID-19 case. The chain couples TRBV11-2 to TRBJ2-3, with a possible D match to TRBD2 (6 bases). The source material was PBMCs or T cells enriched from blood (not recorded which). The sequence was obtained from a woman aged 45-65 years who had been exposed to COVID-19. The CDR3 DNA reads TGTGCCAGCAGCTTACTTGGGACTCTACCTAGCACAGATACGCAGTATTTT. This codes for CASSLLGTLPSTDTQYF.